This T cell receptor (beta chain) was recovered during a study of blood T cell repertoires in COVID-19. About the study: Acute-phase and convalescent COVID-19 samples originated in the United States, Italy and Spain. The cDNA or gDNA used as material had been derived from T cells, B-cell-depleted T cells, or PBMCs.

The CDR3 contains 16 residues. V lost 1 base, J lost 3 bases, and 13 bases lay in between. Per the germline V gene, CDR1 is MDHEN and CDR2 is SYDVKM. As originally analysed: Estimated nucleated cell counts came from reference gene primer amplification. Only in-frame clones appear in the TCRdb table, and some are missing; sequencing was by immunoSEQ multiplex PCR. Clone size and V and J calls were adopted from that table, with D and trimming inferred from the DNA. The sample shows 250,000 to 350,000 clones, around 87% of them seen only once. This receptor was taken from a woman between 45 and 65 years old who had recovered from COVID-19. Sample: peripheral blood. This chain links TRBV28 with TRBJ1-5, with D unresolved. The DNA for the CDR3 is TGTGCCAGCAGTTTATATCTAACCGACACCAATCAGCCCCAGCATTTT. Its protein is CASSLYLTDTNQPQHF.